One sample yielded the 14 T cell receptor beta chains listed below, sequenced in a study of shared clonotypes between healthy human individuals. CD8 cells classed as naive were CD45RO-negative and positively selected for CCR7, excluding terminally differentiated effector memory CD45RA+ cells. Assay used: immunoSEQ multiplex PCR; TCRdb lists only in-frame clones, some missing. In the table there are about 2.1 million clones, just under 95% of which are singletons. Material for sequencing was naive CD8+ T cells from PBMCs. The receptor source for this set is a man younger than 35 in good health. Some clones in this sample may be carry-over from other donors' samples.

To note about this clone: Other DNA sequences in this sample translate to the same CDR3. The chain links TRBV6-1 to TRBJ1-2; D call uncertain. The CDR3 contains 13 residues. Trimming pared 2 bases from V and 8 bases from J, leaving 12 bases between. CDR1 MNHNS and CDR2 SASEGT come from the germline V gene. CDR3 in DNA: TGTGCCAGCAGTGAAACTGGACTGGGCGGCTACACCTTC. Its protein product is CASSETGLGGYTF.

The V call is TRBV28, the J call TRBJ1-1, with D tentatively TRBD1 (5 bases). The CDR3 has 17 amino acids. Germline-derived CDR1 and CDR2 are MDHEN and SYDVKM. Trimming pared 1 base from V and 1 base from J, leaving 16 bases between. This CDR3 reads CASSLLPRGQGNTEAFF. The DNA of the CDR3 is TGTGCCAGCAGTTTATTACCCCGGGGTCAGGGGAACACTGAAGCTTTCTTT.

This chain links TRBV4-3 with TRBJ2-3; 9 positions agree with TRBD1. Trimming removed 0 bases from V and 1 base from J; junction bases left unmatched: 8. There are 18 residues in the CDR3. CDR1 LGHNA and CDR2 YSLEER come from the germline V gene. CDR3 sequence: CASSQERITGGGTDTQYF. The CDR3 coding sequence is TGCGCCAGCAGCCAAGAACGTATAACAGGGGGCGGCACAGATACGCAGTATTTT.

The V gene is TRBV5-1, the J gene TRBJ2-1; D is undetermined. V was shortened by 0 bases and J by 9 bases, with 19 bases between the two germline ends. The CDR3 totals 16 residues. Germline V gene sequence: CDR1 SGHRS, CDR2 YFSETQ. CDR3 DNA: TGCGCCAGCAGCTTGGTTTGGGAACCAGAGACGGGTGAGCAGTTCTTC. Translated, it gives CASSLVWEPETGEQFF.

Only one count was recorded for this clone. The chain carries TRBV4-1 and TRBJ1-4; D is unclear. The germline gives CDR1 MGHRA, CDR2 YSYEKL. V was trimmed by 5 bases and J by 3 bases, leaving 16 bases between them. This CDR3 region has 16 residues. This CDR3 reads CASSKIIVPSNEKLFF. CDR3 bases: TGCGCCAGCAGCAAAATTATCGTCCCGTCTAATGAAAAACTGTTTTTT.

The V and J genes are TRBV27 and TRBJ2-2; D perhaps matches TRBD2 (5 bases). Germline CDR1 MNHEY, CDR2 SMNVEV (reference sequence). V shed 5 bases and J shed 5 bases, with 15 bases lying between them. The CDR3 has 15 residues. CDR3 coding DNA: TGTGCCAGCAGTCTAGGGAGCACGGGGACCGGGGAGCTGTTTTTT. Its protein product is CASSLGSTGTGELFF.

The rearrangement links TRBV29-1 to TRBJ2-2, with a weak D call TRBD2 (5 bases). Germline V gene data show CDR1 as SQVTM and CDR2 as ANQGSEA. V was clipped by 7 bases and J by 7 bases, with 13 bases between them. The CDR3 is made up of 12 amino acids. The CDR3 region is CSAASRDGELFF. Written as DNA, the CDR3 is TGCAGCGCAGCTAGTCGGGACGGGGAGCTGTTTTTT.

The V gene is TRBV27, the J gene TRBJ2-7, with TRBD2 identical over 12 bases. This CDR3 has 15 residues. The ends lost 5 bases at V and 2 bases at J; junction bases unmatched: 4. Germline V gene sequence: CDR1 MNHEY, CDR2 SMNVEV (reference sequence). CDR3 sequence (DNA): TGTGCCAGCAGTCGGAGACTAGCGGGAGCCTACGAGCAGTACTTC. Its protein product is CASSRRLAGAYEQYF.

This clone was recorded once. J is TRBJ1-5 and V is TRBV4-3, with D possibly TRBD1 on 5 matching bases. The V end was cut by 0 bases, the J end by 5 bases, with 17 bases between. Germline-derived CDR1 and CDR2 are LGHNA and YSLEER. CDR3 size: 17 residues. The CDR3 region has the DNA TGCGCCAGCAGCCAAGATCACAGTGTAGGGGTCTATCAGCCCCAGCATTTT. It translates to CASSQDHSVGVYQPQHF.

This chain uses TRBV7-9 with TRBJ1-2; a weak D match, TRBD1 (6 bases). The CDR3 consists of 15 residues. Trimming took off 4 bases at V and 2 bases at J, with 14 bases between the two ends. Germline V gene data show CDR1 as SEHNR and CDR2 as FQNEAQ (reference sequence). CDR3 sequence reads: CASSSTGTRNYGYTF. The CDR3 region has the DNA TGTGCCAGCAGCTCAACCGGGACAAGGAACTATGGCTACACCTTC.

The chain employs TRBV15 and TRBJ2-2, with 8 positions matching TRBD1. Germline-derived CDR1 and CDR2 are LNHNV and YYDKDF (reference sequence). The CDR3 runs to 16 residues. Trimming took 0 bases from V and 7 from J; bases not matched to a gene: 7. The CDR3 spells CATSREPGGEGGELFF. In DNA form, the CDR3 reads TGTGCCACCAGCAGAGAACCAGGGGGCGAGGGCGGGGAGCTGTTTTTT.

The chain has TRBV5-6 and TRBJ2-1; 10 bases align to TRBD1. This CDR3 is built from 15 residues. Germline trimming cut 6 bases from V and 4 bases from J; bases unmatched to any gene: 7. Germline V gives CDR1 SGHDT, CDR2 YYEEEE. DNA for the CDR3: TGTGCCAGCAAAACCGACAGGGGGCCTTACAATGAGCAGTTCTTC. This translates into CASKTDRGPYNEQFF. Full variable domain (outside the CDR3, taken from reference TRBV5-6 and TRBJ2-1): DAGVTQSPTHLIKTRGQQVTLRCSPKSGHDTVSWYQQALGQGPQFIFQYYEEEERQRGNFPDRFSGHQFPNYSSELNVNALLLGDSALYLCASKTDRGPYNEQFFGPGTRLTVL.

This chain's CDR3 is CASSFSPGVYYRMGNTIYF. In DNA form, the CDR3 reads TGCGCCAGCAGCTTTTCTCCGGGAGTCTACTACCGCATGGGAAACACCATATATTTT. This sequence joins TRBV5-1 and TRBJ1-3; D uncertain. The CDR3 sequence is 19 residues long. V gave up 2 bases and J gave up 4 bases, with 25 bases separating them. Per the germline V gene, CDR1 is SGHRS and CDR2 is YFSETQ. The full variable domain, with the rest looked up from reference TRBV5-1 and TRBJ1-3, is KAGVTQTPRYLIKTRGQQVTLSCSPISGHRSVSWYQQTPGQGLQFLFEYFSETQRNKGNFPGRFSGRQFSNSRSEMNVSTLELGDSALYLCASSFSPGVYYRMGNTIYFGEGSWLTVV.

The chain employs TRBV19 and TRBJ2-1; TRBD2 aligns across 12 bases. The CDR3 has 16 residues. Losses at the gene ends were 2 bases for V and 6 bases for J; bases not matched to a gene: 5. The germline CDR1 and CDR2 sequences are LNHDA and SQIVND (reference sequence). CDR3 DNA sequence: TGTGCCAGTAGTATAACTAGCGGGAGGTATGGCAATGAGCAGTTCTTC. This gives the protein CASSITSGRYGNEQFF.